Listed below are T cell receptor beta chains from one sample, sequenced in a study of blood T cells in healthy people across ages. TCRdb re-called the 5' RACE reads with MiXCR, one entry per CDR3 protein. The repertoire holds more than 1,400,000 distinct CDR3 sequences, around 39% seen once, with less than 8% in the top ten. Material: blood. Every receptor here comes from a young woman in good health. The CDR3 runs from the conserved cysteine through the conserved F or W. D genes are given only for firm matches. Not all rows give a size; the values are once, few, many and, for expanded clones, a class.

v_call: TRBV20-1
clone_size: .
d_call: .
j_call: TRBJ1-6
cdr3_nt: TGCAGTGCTAGATGCGGGGCCCTCCACTTT
cdr3_aa: CSARCGALHF

v_call: TRBV6-4
clone_size: .
d_call: .
j_call: TRBJ1-6
cdr3_nt: TGTGCCAGCAGTCTACCTGACGATTCCTATAATTCACCCCTCCACTTT
cdr3_aa: CASSLPDDSYNSPLHF

v_call: TRBV29-1
clone_size: few
d_call: .
j_call: TRBJ1-1
cdr3_nt: TGCAGCGTTGAAGAAGACACGATGAACACTGAAGCTTTCTTT
cdr3_aa: CSVEEDTMNTEAFF

v_call: TRBV11-2
clone_size: few
d_call: .
j_call: TRBJ1-5
cdr3_nt: TGTGCCAGCAGCTCCTTACAGGGAAACCAGCCCCAGCATTTT
cdr3_aa: CASSSLQGNQPQHF

v_call: TRBV4-1
clone_size: .
d_call: .
j_call: TRBJ2-1
cdr3_nt: TGCGCCAGCAGCCAAGATGTAAGGGGCAGTGGGGATGAGCAGTTCTTC
cdr3_aa: CASSQDVRGSGDEQFF

v_call: TRBV12-3/TRBV12-4
clone_size: .
d_call: .
j_call: TRBJ1-1
cdr3_nt: TGTGCCAGCAGTTATGACAGTTTGAACACTGAAGCTTTCTTT
cdr3_aa: CASSYDSLNTEAFF

v_call: TRBV20-1
clone_size: .
d_call: TRBD2
j_call: TRBJ2-3
cdr3_nt: TGCAGTGCCGGCGGGAGGGGAGATACGCAGTATTTT
cdr3_aa: CSAGGRGDTQYF

v_call: TRBV6-5
clone_size: .
d_call: .
j_call: TRBJ2-3
cdr3_nt: TGTGCCAGCAGTTACTCTCCCCTCCAGGCAGATACGCAGTATTTT
cdr3_aa: CASSYSPLQADTQYF

v_call: TRBV2
clone_size: .
d_call: .
j_call: TRBJ2-5
cdr3_nt: TGTGCCAGCATCCTGGGACCCAACTCTCAAGAGACCCAGTACTTC
cdr3_aa: CASILGPNSQETQYF

v_call: TRBV20-1
clone_size: .
d_call: .
j_call: TRBJ2-1
cdr3_nt: TGCAGTGCTAGGGAGTCCATCAATGAGCAGTTCTTC
cdr3_aa: CSARESINEQFF

v_call: TRBV3-1
clone_size: .
d_call: .
j_call: TRBJ2-5
cdr3_nt: TGTGCCAGCAGCCAGAGGGGGGTGCAAGAGACCCAGTACTTC
cdr3_aa: CASSQRGVQETQYF

v_call: TRBV9
clone_size: .
d_call: TRBD2
j_call: TRBJ2-3
cdr3_nt: TGTGCCAGCAGCGTGGCGGGAGGCGCCGGGACAGATACGCAGTATTTT
cdr3_aa: CASSVAGGAGTDTQYF

v_call: TRBV25-1
clone_size: .
d_call: TRBD1
j_call: TRBJ2-7
cdr3_nt: TGTGCCAGCAGTCCCCCCGGGACAGGGTTCCACGAGCAGGACTTC
cdr3_aa: CASSPPGTGFHEQDF

v_call: TRBV27
clone_size: .
d_call: .
j_call: TRBJ1-1
cdr3_nt: TGTGCCAGCACCCTCAGGGGAGGGACTGAAGCTTTCTTT
cdr3_aa: CASTLRGGTEAFF

v_call: TRBV4-2
clone_size: .
d_call: .
j_call: TRBJ2-7
cdr3_nt: TGTGCCAGCAGCCAAGGGGGGGACGTTTCCTACGAGCAGTACTTC
cdr3_aa: CASSQGGDVSYEQYF

v_call: TRBV20-1
clone_size: few
d_call: TRBD1
j_call: TRBJ1-5
cdr3_nt: TGCAGTGCGCAGGGACAGGATCAGCCCCAGCATTTT
cdr3_aa: CSAQGQDQPQHF